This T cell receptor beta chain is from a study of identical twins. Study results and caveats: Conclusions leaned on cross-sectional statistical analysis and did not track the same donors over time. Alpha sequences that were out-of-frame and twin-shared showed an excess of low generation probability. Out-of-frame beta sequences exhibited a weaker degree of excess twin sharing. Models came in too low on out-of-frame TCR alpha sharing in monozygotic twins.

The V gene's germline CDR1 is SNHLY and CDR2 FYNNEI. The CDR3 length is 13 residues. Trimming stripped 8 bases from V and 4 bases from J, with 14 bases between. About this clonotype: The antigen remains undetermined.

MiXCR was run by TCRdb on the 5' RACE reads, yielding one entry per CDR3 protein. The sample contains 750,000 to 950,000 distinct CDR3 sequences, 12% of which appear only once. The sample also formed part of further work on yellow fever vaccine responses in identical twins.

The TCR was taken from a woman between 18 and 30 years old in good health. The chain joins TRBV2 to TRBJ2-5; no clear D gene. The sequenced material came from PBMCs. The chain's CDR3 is CASVGGYAETQYF. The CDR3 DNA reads TGTGCCAGCGTGGGCGGCTATGCAGAGACCCAGTACTTC.